A selection of T cell receptor beta chains follows, all from one sample in a study of T cell repertoires in cytomegalovirus infection. Antigens of these TCRs are unknown. TCRdb reanalysed the reads using MiXCR and keeps one entry per CDR3 protein. The sample gives about 310,000 distinct CDR3 sequences, roughly 25% of which show up once; 10% to 15% is in the top ten. The specimen was cultured PBMCs, collected from culture after CMV antigen stimulation. The origin of the receptors is a human donor in good health (CMV status not recorded). Some clones in this sample may be carry-over from other donors' samples. Each CDR3 is given with its conserved first and last residue. The D gene is left open where the match is weak. The size field is filled for only some rows; it gives once, few, many or a size class.

>TRBJ1-2|TRBD1|-|TRBV5-1
TGCGCCAGCAGCTCACAGGGGGCGTATGGCTACACCTTC
CASSSQGAYGYTF
>TRBJ1-2|TRBD1|-|TRBV11-2
TGTGCCAGCAGCTTAGAACCAGGGGGTAGCTACACCTTC
CASSLEPGGSYTF
>TRBJ2-7|-|-|TRBV29-1
TGCAGCGTTGAAGCATCGCCAAGGCTCGAGCAGTACTTC
CSVEASPRLEQYF
>TRBJ2-2|-|few|TRBV19
TGTGCCAGTAGTATACGCACCGGGGAGCTGTTTTTT
CASSIRTGELFF
>TRBJ2-7|-|-|TRBV28
TGTGCCAGCAGTATTTTCCGGGCCCCCGTGGCCGAGCAGTACTTC
CASSIFRAPVAEQYF
>TRBJ2-1|-|-|TRBV20-1
TGCAGTGCCCCTAGGGATTTTTACAATGAGCAGTTCTTC
CSAPRDFYNEQFF
>TRBJ1-5|-|many|TRBV7-2
TGTGCCAGCAGCTTAGGGTATGGGGGCAATCAGCCCCAGCATTTT
CASSLGYGGNQPQHF
>TRBJ2-6|TRBD2|many|TRBV19
TGTGCCAGTAACGGGGGGGGTAGCTCTGGGGCCAACGTCCTGACTTTC
CASNGGGSSGANVLTF
>TRBJ2-1|-|many|TRBV7-9
TGTGCCAGCAGCTTAAATACCAACTACAATGAGCAGTTCTTC
CASSLNTNYNEQFF
>TRBJ2-7|TRBD2|-|TRBV7-8
TGTGCCAGCAGCCTAGTTAGCGGGAGGGCTTCCTACGAGCAGTACTTC
CASSLVSGRASYEQYF
>TRBJ2-7|TRBD2|few|TRBV20-1
TGCAGTGCTAATGGACTAGCGGGAGTTGACGAGCAGTACTTC
CSANGLAGVDEQYF
>TRBJ2-7|TRBD1|many|TRBV7-2
TGTGCCAGCAGCCCACTGACAGGGTACGAGCAGTACTTC
CASSPLTGYEQYF
>TRBJ2-3|-|many|TRBV7-8
TGTGCCAGCAGCTTACGAGGGAATGGGGCAGATACGCAGTATTTT
CASSLRGNGADTQYF
>TRBJ1-5|TRBD1|few|TRBV19
TGTGCCAGTAGTTCTACAGGGGGCGCGGGCAATCAGCCCCAGCATTTT
CASSSTGGAGNQPQHF
>TRBJ2-5|-|many|TRBV7-2
TGTGCCAGCAGATCCGACGGGGCCCAGTACTTC
CASRSDGAQYF
>TRBJ1-5|-|-|TRBV6-1
TGTGCCAGCAGTGAGGGTTCGCGTCAGCCCCAGCATTTT
CASSEGSRQPQHF